This TCR beta chain appears in the sequencing data of a study of T-cell reconstitution after alpha-beta-depleted transplantation in children. V lost 4 bases, J lost 8 bases, and 15 bases lay in between. The length of the CDR3 is 14 residues. This clonotype has only a few counts. Unique molecular identifiers were incorporated during preparation of the TCRbeta library. One entry per CDR3 protein, called by TCRdb with MiXCR from the PCR reads. The profile shows under 350,000 distinct CDR3 sequences, roughly 9.5% of them singletons. This clonotype originated in a human donor who donated a stem cell graft to a child with SCID. V usage is TRBV12-3 or TRBV12-4 and J usage is TRBJ2-4, with D possibly matching TRBD2 (7 bases). Sequencing was performed on PBMCs from the stem cell graft donor, taken from the stem cell graft. The CDR3 loop is CASSSRGGEDIQYF. CDR3 nucleotides: TGTGCCAGCAGTTCGAGGGGGGGGGAGGACATTCAGTACTTC.